This TCR beta chain was captured in a study of cytomegalovirus exposure and HLA in healthy donors. Study-wide findings and caveats: The authors listed around 150 TCR beta chains as cytomegalovirus-associated. The dataset shows that most TCR sequences were rare, while some public TCRs occurred in many donors.

Data came from immunoSEQ multiplex PCR; TCRdb stores just in-frame clones and leaves some out. Among 120,000 or so clones listed, around 86% were seen once. Concerning this clone itself: Its target is unknown.

The TCR originated in a woman younger than 30 in good health and CMV-seronegative. What was sequenced was PBMCs.

CDR3 protein: CASSLAIKPREKGSYNEQFF. The DNA for the CDR3 is TGTGCCAGCAGCTTAGCGATTAAACCCCGGGAAAAAGGATCCTACAATGAGCAGTTCTTC. The gene calls are TRBV7-6 and TRBJ2-1; a weak D match, TRBD2 (5 bases). The CDR3 is 20 amino acids. Germline-derived CDR1 and CDR2 are SGHVS and FNYEAQ. V was pared by 0 bases and J by 1 base, with 22 bases between.